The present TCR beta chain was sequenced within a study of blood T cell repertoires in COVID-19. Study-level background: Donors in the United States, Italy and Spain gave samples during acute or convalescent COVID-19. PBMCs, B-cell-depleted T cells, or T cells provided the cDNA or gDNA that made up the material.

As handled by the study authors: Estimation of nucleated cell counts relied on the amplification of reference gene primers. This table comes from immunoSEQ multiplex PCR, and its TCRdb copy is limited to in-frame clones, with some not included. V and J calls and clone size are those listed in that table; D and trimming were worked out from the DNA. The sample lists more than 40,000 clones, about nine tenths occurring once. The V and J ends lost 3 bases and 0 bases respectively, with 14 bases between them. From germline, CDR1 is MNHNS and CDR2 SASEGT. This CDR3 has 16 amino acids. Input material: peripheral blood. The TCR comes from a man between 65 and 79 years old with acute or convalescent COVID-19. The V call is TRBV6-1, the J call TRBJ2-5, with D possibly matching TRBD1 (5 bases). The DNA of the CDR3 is TGTGCCAGCAGTGAGATGAGACAGCCGTACCAAGAGACCCAGTACTTC. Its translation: CASSEMRQPYQETQYF.